This T cell receptor (beta chain) came from a study of blood T cell repertoires in COVID-19. For the study at large: Acute and convalescent COVID-19 samples came from the United States, Italy and Spain.

Original analysis: From reference gene primer amplification, estimates of nucleated cell counts were derived. Method: immunoSEQ multiplex PCR; TCRdb's copy keeps in-frame clones and lacks some. V and J calls and clone size come straight from that table; D and trimming were deduced from the DNA. The sample has more than 250,000 clones; 70% to 90% are singletons. Participants, about 18 to 100 years old, spanned under 25 US areas. Participants had their cohort set by participant-reported clinical history. This CDR3 comprises 15 residues. Germline V gene data show CDR1 as MDHEN and CDR2 as SYDVKM. Trimming cost V 4 bases and J 2 bases, with 13 bases left between them.

Sequencing was done on a sample of PBMCs or T cells enriched from blood (not recorded which). This receptor was taken from a woman aged 25 to 39 who had recovered from COVID-19. The chain links TRBV28 to TRBJ2-3, with no clear D. For the CDR3, the DNA is TGTGCCAGCAGTTGGGCCTACAGCTCCACAGATACGCAGTATTTT. Translated: CASSWAYSSTDTQYF.